The 20 T cell receptor beta chains below come from one sample, sequenced in a study of cytomegalovirus exposure and HLA in healthy donors. The PCR ran on 60 Vbeta and 13 Jbeta primers. Sequenced by immunoSEQ multiplex PCR; TCRdb stores in-frame clones only, minus some. This sample has roughly 88,000 clones; around three quarters occur once, and the top ten carry around 5.3%. The source material was PBMCs. The receptors originated from a man aged 25-45 years in good health and CMV-seropositive.

This sequence joins TRBV5-1 and TRBJ1-2; no clear D. The germline gives CDR1 SGHRS, CDR2 YFSETQ. The V gene lost 3 bases and the J gene lost 5 bases, with 8 bases spanning the gap. The CDR3 totals 12 residues. CDR3 residues: CASSSRGYGYTF. The CDR3 coding sequence is TGCGCCAGCAGCTCGCGCGGGTATGGCTACACCTTC.

J is TRBJ1-1 and V is TRBV5-1, with D unclear. The CDR3 contains 12 residues. The germline gives CDR1 SGHRS, CDR2 YFSETQ. V was cut by 4 bases and J by 4 bases, with 8 bases left in between. The CDR3 sequence: CASSEGFTEAFF. The CDR3 nucleotides are TGCGCCAGCAGCGAGGGTTTCACTGAAGCTTTCTTT.

The CDR3 DNA follows: TGTGCCACTCGCGGGACCCCCGAAACTGAAGCTTTCTTT. As protein: CATRGTPETEAFF. The rearrangement joins TRBV7-9 to TRBJ1-1, with TRBD1 as a possible D gene (5 bases). The CDR3 consists of 13 residues. Germline CDR1 SEHNR, CDR2 FQNEAQ (reference sequence). V was shortened by 10 bases and J by 5 bases, with 17 bases between the two germline ends.

The V gene is TRBV25-1, the J gene TRBJ2-7, with D perhaps TRBD2 (5 bases). The CDR3 contains 14 residues. V lost 0 bases, J lost 4 bases, and 10 bases lay in between. Germline V gene data show CDR1 as MGHDK and CDR2 as SYGVNS. This chain's CDR3 is CASSEYGVAYEQYF. The CDR3 region has the DNA TGTGCCAGCAGTGAATACGGGGTAGCGTACGAGCAGTACTTC.

This chain connects TRBV4-2 to TRBJ1-2, with D possibly matching TRBD1 (6 bases). Germline values: CDR1 LGHNA, CDR2 YNFKEQ. Trimming stripped 4 bases from V and 4 bases from J, with 19 bases between. The CDR3 runs 16 residues. In nucleotides, the CDR3 is TGTGCCAGCAGCCTAGTCAAGGGGGAGCCGGTCTATGGCTACACCTTC. Its protein product is CASSLVKGEPVYGYTF.

The table lists this clone with a count of one. This chain links TRBV30 with TRBJ2-5; D is ambiguous. CDR1 GTSNPN and CDR2 SVGIG come from the germline V gene (reference sequence). The V end was cut by 2 bases, the J end by 5 bases, with 12 bases between. The CDR3 spans 13 residues. In DNA, the CDR3 is TGTGCCTGGAGTTCAGGATATCGGGAGACCCAGTACTTC. This translates into CAWSSGYRETQYF.

This chain links TRBV5-1 with TRBJ2-1, with TRBD2 matching over 14 bases. There are 20 residues in the CDR3. The germline CDR1 and CDR2 sequences are SGHRS and YFSETQ. J was trimmed by 6 bases and V by 1 base; bases with no gene match: 15. CDR3 sequence reads: CASSLPSGTSGSRLGNEQFF. The CDR3 DNA reads TGCGCCAGCAGCTTGCCCTCCGGGACTAGCGGGAGTCGGTTGGGCAATGAGCAGTTCTTC.

The gene calls are TRBV28 and TRBJ1-4; no firm D call. The CDR3 is made up of 13 amino acids. The germline CDR1 and CDR2 sequences are MDHEN and SYDVKM. Trimming removed 5 bases from V and 4 bases from J, with 8 bases in between. The CDR3 region is CASSLVLNEKLFF. The CDR3 DNA is TGTGCCAGCAGTCTAGTCCTTAATGAAAAACTGTTTTTT. The whole variable domain, remainder taken from reference TRBV28 and TRBJ1-4, is DVKVTQSSRYLVKRTGEKVFLECVQDMDHENMFWYRQDPGLGLRLIYFSYDVKMKEKGDIPEGYSVSREKKERFSLILESASTNQTSMYLCASSLVLNEKLFFGSGTQLSVL.

The chain carries TRBV21-1 and TRBJ2-1; no check of the table's D call, TRBD2, against the DNA was made. TRBV21-1 is designated a pseudogene. This CDR3 is built from 15 residues. The DNA of the CDR3 is TGTGCCAGCAGCAGGCGGGAGGGCCGTGAGTATGAGCAGTTCTTC. This encodes CASSRREGREYEQFF.

The rearrangement links TRBV29-1 to TRBJ2-1, with 10 bases lining up with TRBD2. CDR3 size: 15 residues. V gave up 5 bases and J gave up 0 bases; unmatched junction bases: 4. The germline V gene has CDR1 SQVTM and CDR2 ANQGSEA. The CDR3 is CSVMASGSSYNEQFF. The CDR3 DNA sequence: TGCAGCGTTATGGCTAGCGGGAGCTCCTACAATGAGCAGTTCTTC.

V usage is TRBV2 and J usage is TRBJ2-3; 16 bases align to TRBD2. CDR1 and CDR2 (germline): SNHLY, FYNNEI. The V segment lost 6 bases and the J segment 7 bases; nucleotides outside the gene matches: 4. There are 15 residues in the CDR3. CDR3: CASRGTSGGAHTQYF. The DNA of the CDR3 is TGTGCCAGCAGGGGGACTAGCGGGGGGGCCCATACGCAGTATTTT.

In this sample, this clone turned up a few times. The CDR3: CASSESDRGYVEQYF. In DNA, the CDR3 is TGTGCCAGCAGTGAATCGGACAGGGGGTACGTCGAGCAGTACTTC. The chain couples TRBV25-1 to TRBJ2-7; 10 bases are a match to TRBD1. The germline CDR1 and CDR2 sequences are MGHDK and SYGVNS. The CDR3 length is 15 residues. V shed 1 base and J 6 bases; nucleotides not matched to a gene: 6.

The chain uses TRBV6-5 and TRBJ1-5, with D maybe TRBD1 (5 bases). Germline loops: CDR1 MNHEY, CDR2 SVGAGI. The V end was cut by 5 bases, the J end by 2 bases, with 13 bases between. The CDR3 covers 15 residues. The CDR3 region is CASSLTIGGNQPQHF. CDR3 bases: TGTGCCAGCAGTCTAACGATAGGGGGCAATCAGCCCCAGCATTTT.

This sequence joins TRBV29-1 and TRBJ2-5; 10 nucleotides line up with TRBD2. Per germline, CDR1 SQVTM and CDR2 ANQGSEA. The CDR3 has 16 residues. Trimming cost V 2 bases and J 5 bases; bases outside gene matches: 11. As DNA, the CDR3 is TGCAGCGTTGAAATAGCGGGGGGCGGTAAGGGGGAGACCCAGTACTTC. Translation gives CSVEIAGGGKGETQYF.

The V and J genes are TRBV29-1 and TRBJ2-2; D gene ambiguous. Germline CDR1 SQVTM, CDR2 ANQGSEA. V was pared by 7 bases and J by 0 bases, with 9 bases between. This CDR3 is 13 amino acids long. The CDR3 nucleotides are TGCAGCGCCGAACACCCGAACACCGGGGAGCTGTTTTTT. Translating it yields CSAEHPNTGELFF.

V gene TRBV19 combines with J gene TRBJ2-2; TRBD1 matches 9 bases. Germline trimming cut 5 bases from V and 4 bases from J; bases unmatched to any gene: 5. Germline assignment: CDR1 LNHDA and CDR2 SQIVND (reference sequence). The CDR3 loop spans 15 amino acids. CDR3 DNA sequence: TGTGCCAGTAGTGGACAGGGGCCCACCACCGGGGAGCTGTTTTTT. Amino acid sequence: CASSGQGPTTGELFF.

This clone has a count of ten or more. The chain has TRBV10-3 and TRBJ1-1, with 12 bases identical to TRBD1. CDR1 ENHRY and CDR2 SYGVKD come from the germline V gene. The CDR3 length is 14 residues. J was trimmed by 2 bases and V by 8 bases; bases with no gene match: 3. In nucleotides, the CDR3 is TGTGCCATCGGGGACAGGGGGCGCAACACTGAAGCTTTCTTT. Amino acids: CAIGDRGRNTEAFF.

V gene TRBV5-6 combines with J gene TRBJ2-5, with TRBD2 matching over 10 bases. The CDR3 is 16 amino acids. CDR1 is SGHDT, CDR2 YYEEEE, per germline. Trimming at V came to 0 bases and at J to 5 bases, leaving 7 bases not matched to a gene. CDR3 nucleotide sequence: TGTGCCAGCAGCTTGGCCCTAGCGGGAGCTCCGGAGACCCAGTACTTC. Amino acid sequence: CASSLALAGAPETQYF.

This chain uses TRBV27 with TRBJ2-7; 10 bases are shared with TRBD1. The CDR3 consists of 18 residues. Unmatched junction bases numbered 12, after V lost 2 bases and J lost 2 bases. Germline assignment: CDR1 MNHEY and CDR2 SMNVEV (reference sequence). DNA for the CDR3: TGTGCCAGCAGTTTAAGAGTCATCGGGACAGGGGTTACCTACGAGCAGTACTTC. Residues: CASSLRVIGTGVTYEQYF.

This rearrangement joins TRBV6-6 to TRBJ1-1; D gene ambiguous. The CDR3 extends over 14 amino acids. Germline V gene data show CDR1 as MNHNY and CDR2 as SVGAGI (reference sequence). Trimming pared 0 bases from V and 4 bases from J, leaving 9 bases between. CDR3 region: CASSYSGPTTEAFF. The CDR3 nucleotides are TGTGCCAGCAGTTACTCCGGTCCCACCACTGAAGCTTTCTTT.